This TCR beta chain appears in the sequencing data of a study of prognosis after radiotherapy for stage I lung cancer listed by TCRdb under 2021. At the level of the whole study: Between April 2018 and January 2019, about 19 stage I NSCLC patients were enrolled in Nanjing, China. Newly diagnosed primary stage I lung tumors were present in around 15 patients, and oligometastatic NSCLC after surgical resection of the primary tumor was present in roughly five patients. All patients were considered medically inoperable, owing to comorbidities in some 11 and refusal of surgery in about seven. The cohort was made up of about a dozen men and more than five women, with a median age of approximately 74 years and an age range of 53 to 84 years. Under 15 patients had adenocarcinoma and seven had squamous cell carcinoma as the tumor histology. Using image-guided IMRT or VMAT, SBRT was delivered in 3 to 5 fractions at a biologically effective dose of at least 100 Gy. No patient received concurrent therapy alongside SBRT. Four of the 19 patients developed distant metastases after SBRT, at a median of roughly seven months; the other 15 showed no significant progression. Peripheral blood TCR beta repertoires were profiled in stage I NSCLC patients before and after stereotactic body radiotherapy, and the study then linked these repertoires to distant failure. A total of around 40 blood samples from approximately 20 patients were sequenced, with one sample obtained before and one obtained after SBRT for each patient. What the study reported, not specific to this receptor: Differences by metastasis status were reportedly seen in TRBV and TRBJ usage frequencies, involving two V genes at baseline and, after SBRT, roughly ten V genes and two J genes. After SBRT, the count of unique TCR clones dropped from a median of approximately 10,000 beforehand to roughly 6,800 afterward (Wilcoxon paired P=0.011). The small cohort and short follow-up limited the study, so independent validation of the findings is needed. No adjustment for multiple comparisons was applied to any of the reported P values. Whether the expanded TCR clones were tumor-specific was not determined. Post-SBRT Shannon entropy and its change from baseline were lower in patients who developed distant metastases; baseline Shannon entropy was not associated with metastases.

The TCR beta CDR3 region was amplified from genomic DNA by two rounds of multiplex PCR. In the first PCR round, primers specific to each TRBV and TRBJ gene were used, and the primer sequences were filed in Chinese patent CN105087789A. Universal primers were used in the second round of PCR. The Roche High Pure PCR Template Preparation Kit was used to extract genomic DNA from the frozen PBMCs. The libraries underwent paired-end sequencing with 151 bp reads on an Illumina HiSeq 3000. Per the authors' processing: CutAdapt was used to remove raw reads lacking the multiplex PCR primer sequences. PEAR was used to merge high-quality paired reads into contigs. MiXCR assigned TRB V, D and J gene segments to each contig by aligning to reference sequences. CDR3 sequences were clustered by base quality and sequence similarity to remove sequencing errors. Diversity was measured as Shannon entropy normalized by the natural log of productive TCR sequence number. To get clonality, Shannon entropy was divided by the natural log of the number of unique clonotypes, and that result was subtracted from one. Progression-free survival cut-offs for repertoire metrics were chosen using the Youden index of ROC curves, with analyses run in R 3.5.3. In-frame beta chains were kept once TCRdb had trimmed the public reads at Q25 with fastp and called clones with MiXCR. Rows with one shared CDR3 protein collapse into an entry with the most common genes and DNA. V and J calls and clone size were set by TCRdb, not the authors. The sample profile shows around 63,000 distinct CDR3 sequences; less than 30% of them were found once. The ten largest account for 6% to 9% of the sample.

A history of other malignancies or of prior chemotherapy or radiotherapy was absent in all patients, and node-negative disease was shown on CT and PET/CT in all patients. About 6.4 milliliters of peripheral venous blood were drawn into EDTA tubes at each of two time points. Ficoll-Paque Plus density-gradient centrifugation was used to isolate PBMCs. Samples were stored at -80°C immediately after collection until analysis. There are many counts of this clonotype. Its antigen remains unidentified. Per-base qualities were not stored, and no clone one base away is much larger. The CDR3 sequence holds 13 residues, the cysteine and phenylalanine included. The only DNA kept is the CDR3, 39 bases in frame from the first base. The junction shows trimming of 0 bases on V and 7 bases on J, plus 10 bases between the germline ends. Via the germline V gene, CDR1 is SGHTA and CDR2 FQGNSA.

This clonotype originated in a donor over 45 with non-small cell lung cancer. The source was PBMCs, collected before or after stereotactic body radiation therapy (not recorded which). The chain joins TRBV7-2 to TRBJ2-7; the best D guess is TRBD1, with 5 bases matching. The CDR3 has the sequence CASSLAPPGEQYF. The base sequence is TGTGCCAGCAGCTTAGCCCCCCCAGGGGAGCAGTACTTC.